Listed here are 6 T cell receptor beta chains from one sample, sequenced in a study of human T cells and chemical hapten exposure. From the RACE reads, TCRdb called clonotypes with MiXCR, one entry per CDR3 protein. The repertoire consists of about 42,000 distinct CDR3 sequences, with around 12% occurring once and the leading ten covering about 6%. Documented time point: pre-sensitization, week 0. Treatment reported: therapeutic diphenylcyclopropenone sensitization with weekly scalp DPC. Sequencing was performed on whole blood, taken in connection with sensitization to the hapten diphenylcyclopropenone (DPC). The receptors come from a woman aged 25 to 39 with alopecia areata. Some clones in this sample may be carry-over from other donors' samples.

The chain couples TRBV6-4 to TRBJ2-2; D not certain. The V gene lost 3 bases and the J gene lost 3 bases, with 8 bases spanning the gap. The CDR3 is made up of 14 amino acids. Germline loops: CDR1 MRHNA, CDR2 SNTAGT. CDR3 DNA sequence: TGTGCCAGCAGTGAAGTCGTTGACACCGGGGAGCTGTTTTTT. It codes for CASSEVVDTGELFF.

This clonotype was observed at least ten times. The chain couples TRBV2 to TRBJ1-1; D unresolved. The germline CDR1 and CDR2 sequences are SNHLY and FYNNEI. The CDR3 totals 13 residues. Trimming left V 6 bases short and J 6 bases short, with 14 bases between. CDR3 nucleotides: TGTGCCAGCAGGCTCGAAGTGAAGGCTGAAGCTTTCTTT. Translated: CASRLEVKAEAFF.

This clonotype has only a few counts. This chain connects TRBV20-1 to TRBJ2-4; perhaps TRBD2 as D (6 bases). The V gene's germline CDR1 is DFQATT and CDR2 SNEGSKA (reference sequence). Trimming cost V 5 bases and J 7 bases, with 18 bases left between them. CDR3 size: 14 residues. CDR3 sequence reads: CSAEGFGRSNIQYF. CDR3 coding DNA: TGCAGTGCTGAGGGATTCGGGAGAAGTAACATTCAGTACTTC.

This clonotype was seen ten or more times. The chain employs TRBV27 and TRBJ2-6, with 9 bases identical to TRBD1. Losses at the gene ends were 8 bases for V and 1 base for J; bases not matched to a gene: 12. In germline, CDR1 is MNHEY, CDR2 SMNVEV (reference sequence). The CDR3 totals 18 residues. This CDR3 reads CASGSGDRVSSGANVLTF. As DNA, the CDR3 is TGTGCCAGCGGGTCCGGGGACAGGGTATCTTCTGGGGCCAACGTCCTGACTTTC. The whole variable domain, remainder taken from reference TRBV27 and TRBJ2-6, is EAQVTQNPRYLITVTGKKLTVTCSQNMNHEYMSWYRQDPGLGLRQIYYSMNVEVTDKGDVPEGYKVSRKEKRNFPLILESPSPNQTSLYFCASGSGDRVSSGANVLTFGAGSRLTVL.

DNA of the CDR3: TGTGCCAGCAGCCCCTTAGGAGATACGCAGTATTTT. Translating it yields CASSPLGDTQYF. The chain couples TRBV7-2 to TRBJ2-3, with D unclear. The CDR3 spans 12 residues. Germline V gives CDR1 SGHTA, CDR2 FQGNSA. Trimming took off 5 bases at V and 5 bases at J, with 8 bases between the two ends.

The chain recombines TRBV29-1 with TRBJ2-3, with D unclear. CDR1 is SQVTM, CDR2 ANQGSEA, per germline. Trimming took off 7 bases at V and 6 bases at J, with 17 bases between the two ends. The CDR3 has 13 residues. The CDR3 region has the DNA TGCAGCGGGCTCGGGCCTCCCTCCGATACGCAGTATTTT. This codes for CSGLGPPSDTQYF.